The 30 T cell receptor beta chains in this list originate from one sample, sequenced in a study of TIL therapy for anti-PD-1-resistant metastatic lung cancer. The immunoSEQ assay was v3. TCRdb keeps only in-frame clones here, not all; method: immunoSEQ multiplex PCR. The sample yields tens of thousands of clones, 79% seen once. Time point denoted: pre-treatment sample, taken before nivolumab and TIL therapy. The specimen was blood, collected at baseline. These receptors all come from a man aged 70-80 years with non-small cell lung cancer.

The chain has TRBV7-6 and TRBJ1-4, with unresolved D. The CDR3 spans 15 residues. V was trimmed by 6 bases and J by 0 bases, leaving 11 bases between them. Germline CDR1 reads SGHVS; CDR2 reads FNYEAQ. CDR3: CASRPTAATNEKLFF. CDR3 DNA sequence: TGTGCCAGCAGGCCCACAGCTGCAACTAATGAAAAACTGTTTTTT.

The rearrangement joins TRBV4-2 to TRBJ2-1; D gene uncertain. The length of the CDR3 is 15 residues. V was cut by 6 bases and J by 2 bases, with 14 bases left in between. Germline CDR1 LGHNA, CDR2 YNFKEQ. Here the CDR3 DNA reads TGTGCCAGCAGGCCAACGTCCGAGACCTACAATGAGCAGTTCTTC. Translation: CASRPTSETYNEQFF.

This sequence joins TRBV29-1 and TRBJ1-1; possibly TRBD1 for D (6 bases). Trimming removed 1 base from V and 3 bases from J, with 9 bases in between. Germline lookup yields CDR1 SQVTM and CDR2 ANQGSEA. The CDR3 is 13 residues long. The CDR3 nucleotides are TGCAGCGTTGAAGGAGGGGGTTACACTGAAGCTTTCTTT. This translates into CSVEGGGYTEAFF. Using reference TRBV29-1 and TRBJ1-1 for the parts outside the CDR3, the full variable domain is SAVISQKPSRDICQRGTSLTIQCQVDSQVTMMFWYRQQPGQSLTLIATANQGSEATYESGFVIDKFPISRPNLTFSTLTVSNMSPEDSSIYLCSVEGGGYTEAFFGQGTRLTVV.

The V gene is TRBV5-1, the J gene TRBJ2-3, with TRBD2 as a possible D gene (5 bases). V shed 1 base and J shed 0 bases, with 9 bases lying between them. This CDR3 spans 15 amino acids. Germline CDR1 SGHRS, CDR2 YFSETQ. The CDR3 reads CASSLPSGSTDTQYF. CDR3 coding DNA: TGCGCCAGCAGCTTGCCGAGCGGAAGCACAGATACGCAGTATTTT.

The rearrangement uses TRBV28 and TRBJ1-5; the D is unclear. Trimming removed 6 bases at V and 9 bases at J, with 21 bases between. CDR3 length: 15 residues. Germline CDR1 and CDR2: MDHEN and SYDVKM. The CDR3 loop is CASSNSDGTQGPQHF. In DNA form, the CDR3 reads TGTGCCAGCAGCAACAGCGACGGAACCCAAGGGCCCCAGCATTTT.

The CDR3, as DNA: TGTGCCAGCAGCGTAGGGACAGGGCCGGAAGAGACCCAGTACTTC. Protein product: CASSVGTGPEETQYF. This chain connects TRBV9 to TRBJ2-5; 8 bases agree with TRBD1. The CDR3 spans 15 residues. The V gene end was trimmed by 0 bases and the J gene end by 3 bases; junction bases not matched to a gene: 4. CDR1 SGDLS and CDR2 YYNGEE come from the germline V gene.

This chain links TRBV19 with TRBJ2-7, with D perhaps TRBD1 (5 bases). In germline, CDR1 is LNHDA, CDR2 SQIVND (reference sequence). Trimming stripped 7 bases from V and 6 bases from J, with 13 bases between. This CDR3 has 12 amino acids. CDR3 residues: CASKSGLGEQYF. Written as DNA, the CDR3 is TGTGCCAGTAAATCAGGGCTGGGCGAGCAGTACTTC.

DNA for the CDR3: TGTGCCACCAGCAGAGTGATGGGTGGGAACACTGAAGCTTTCTTT. This sequence encodes CATSRVMGGNTEAFF. The chain joins TRBV15 to TRBJ1-1, with D hard to call. This CDR3 region has 15 residues. V was shortened by 1 base and J by 1 base, with 10 bases between the two germline ends. Germline V gene data show CDR1 as LNHNV and CDR2 as YYDKDF (reference sequence).

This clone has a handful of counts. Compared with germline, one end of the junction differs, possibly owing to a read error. The CDR3 bases are TGTGCCAGCAGCCTAGACTTCTCTGGGGCCAACGTCCTGACTTTC. Translation: CASSLDFSGANVLTF. This chain joins TRBV11-2 and TRBJ2-6; D not certain. CDR1 is SGHAT and CDR2 is FQNNGV in the germline V gene. This CDR3 comprises 15 residues.

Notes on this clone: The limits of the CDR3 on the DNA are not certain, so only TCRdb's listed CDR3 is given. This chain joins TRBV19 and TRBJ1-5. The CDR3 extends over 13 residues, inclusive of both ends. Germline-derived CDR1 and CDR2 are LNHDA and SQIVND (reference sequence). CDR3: CASTSGSNQPQHF.

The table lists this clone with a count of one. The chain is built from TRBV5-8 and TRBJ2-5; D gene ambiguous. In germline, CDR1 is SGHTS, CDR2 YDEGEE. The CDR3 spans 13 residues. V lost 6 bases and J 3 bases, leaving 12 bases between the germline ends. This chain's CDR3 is CASTQGPKETQYF. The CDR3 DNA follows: TGTGCCAGCACCCAAGGGCCTAAAGAGACCCAGTACTTC.

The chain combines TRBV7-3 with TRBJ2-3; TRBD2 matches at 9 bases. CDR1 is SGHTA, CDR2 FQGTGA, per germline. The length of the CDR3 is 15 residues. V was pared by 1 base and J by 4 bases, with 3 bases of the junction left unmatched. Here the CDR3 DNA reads TGTGCCAGCAGCTTAATTGCTAGCGGGGCAGATACGCAGTATTTT. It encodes CASSLIASGADTQYF.

CDR3: CASSAQRGGISYNEQFF. The DNA of the CDR3 is TGTGCCAGCAGCGCCCAGCGGGGGGGAATCTCCTACAATGAGCAGTTCTTC. V gene TRBV5-4 combines with J gene TRBJ2-1; 10 positions match TRBD2. J gave up 0 bases and V 4 bases, and 7 bases lay outside the gene matches. The germline gives CDR1 SGHNT, CDR2 YYREEE (reference sequence). The CDR3 extends over 17 amino acids. Full variable domain (rest looked up from reference TRBV5-4 and TRBJ2-1): ETGVTQSPTHLIKTRGQQVTLRCSSQSGHNTVSWYQQALGQGPQFIFQYYREEENGRGNFPPRFSGLQFPNYSSELNVNALELDDSALYLCASSAQRGGISYNEQFFGPGTRLTVL.

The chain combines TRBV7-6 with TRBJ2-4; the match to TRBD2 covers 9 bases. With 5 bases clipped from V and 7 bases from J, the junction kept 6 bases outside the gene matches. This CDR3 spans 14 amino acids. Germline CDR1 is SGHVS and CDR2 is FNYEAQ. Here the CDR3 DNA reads TGTGCCAGCAGCCCGAGTAGCGGGAGTAACATTCAGTACTTC. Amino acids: CASSPSSGSNIQYF.

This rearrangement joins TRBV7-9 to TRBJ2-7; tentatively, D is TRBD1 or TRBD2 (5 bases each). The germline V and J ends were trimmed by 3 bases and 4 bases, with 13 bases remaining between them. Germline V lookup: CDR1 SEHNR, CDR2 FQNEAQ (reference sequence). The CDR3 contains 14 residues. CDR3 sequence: CASSFPGRNYEQYF. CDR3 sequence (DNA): TGTGCCAGCAGCTTCCCGGGACGGAATTACGAGCAGTACTTC.

The CDR3 here is CASSLGDLTYNEQFF. CDR3 nucleotide sequence: TGTGCCAGCAGCTTAGGAGACTTGACCTACAATGAGCAGTTCTTC. This sequence joins TRBV7-2 and TRBJ2-1; D unclear. V lost 1 base, J lost 2 bases, and 9 bases lay in between. This CDR3 comprises 15 residues. Germline CDR1 SGHTA, CDR2 FQGNSA.

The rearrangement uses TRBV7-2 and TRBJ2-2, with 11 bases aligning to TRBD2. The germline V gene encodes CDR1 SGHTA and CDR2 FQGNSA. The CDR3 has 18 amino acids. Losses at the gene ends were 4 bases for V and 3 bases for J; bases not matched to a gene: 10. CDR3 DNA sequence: TGTGCCAGCAGCTACCCGGGACTAGCGGCCCTATACACCGGGGAGCTGTTTTTT. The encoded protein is CASSYPGLAALYTGELFF.

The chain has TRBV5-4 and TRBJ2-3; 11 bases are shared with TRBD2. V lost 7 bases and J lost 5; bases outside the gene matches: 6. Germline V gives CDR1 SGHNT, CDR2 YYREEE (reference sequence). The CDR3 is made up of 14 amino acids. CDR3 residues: CASYETSGKDTQYF. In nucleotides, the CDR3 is TGTGCCAGCTACGAGACTAGCGGGAAAGATACGCAGTATTTT.

DNA for the CDR3: TGTGCCTTAGCGACAGGGGGTGGAAACACTGAAGCTTTCTTT. As protein: CALATGGGNTEAFF. The J gene is TRBJ1-1, the V gene TRBV30, with TRBD1 identical over 9 bases. The CDR3 is 14 amino acids. Germline lookup yields CDR1 GTSNPN and CDR2 SVGIG (reference sequence). With 7 bases clipped from V and 2 bases from J, the junction kept 8 bases outside the gene matches.

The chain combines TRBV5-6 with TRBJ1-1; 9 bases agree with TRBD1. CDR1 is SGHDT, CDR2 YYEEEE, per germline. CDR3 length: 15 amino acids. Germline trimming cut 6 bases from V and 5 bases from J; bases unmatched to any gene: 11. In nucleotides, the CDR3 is TGTGCCAGCACCCCCAATCCGGGACAGGGAACTGAAGCTTTCTTT. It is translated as CASTPNPGQGTEAFF.

In DNA, the CDR3 is TGTGCCAGCAGCTTACCAACAGGGGCCACAGATACGCAGTATTTT. The encoded protein is CASSLPTGATDTQYF. The genes are TRBV7-2 and TRBJ2-3; 7 positions match TRBD1. The CDR3 totals 15 residues. The V segment lost 2 bases and the J segment 2 bases; nucleotides outside the gene matches: 4. Germline lookup yields CDR1 SGHTA and CDR2 FQGNSA.

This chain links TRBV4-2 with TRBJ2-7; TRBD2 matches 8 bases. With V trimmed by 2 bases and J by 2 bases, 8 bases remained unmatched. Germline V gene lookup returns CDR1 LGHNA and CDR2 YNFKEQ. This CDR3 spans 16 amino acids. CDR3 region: CASSQSYSGTTYEQYF. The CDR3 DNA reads TGTGCCAGCAGCCAATCTTATAGCGGGACTACCTACGAGCAGTACTTC.

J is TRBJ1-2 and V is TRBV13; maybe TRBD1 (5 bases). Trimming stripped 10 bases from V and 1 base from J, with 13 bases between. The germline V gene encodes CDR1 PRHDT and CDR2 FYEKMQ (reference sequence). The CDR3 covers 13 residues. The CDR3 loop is CATLGGGNYGYTF. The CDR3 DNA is TGTGCCACCCTTGGGGGGGGTAACTATGGCTACACCTTC.

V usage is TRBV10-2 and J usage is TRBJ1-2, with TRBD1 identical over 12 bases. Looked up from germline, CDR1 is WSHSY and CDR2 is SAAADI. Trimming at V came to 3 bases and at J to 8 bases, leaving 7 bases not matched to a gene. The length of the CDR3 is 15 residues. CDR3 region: CASSDPGQGAWGYTF. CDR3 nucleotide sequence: TGCGCCAGCAGTGACCCGGGACAGGGGGCCTGGGGCTACACCTTC.

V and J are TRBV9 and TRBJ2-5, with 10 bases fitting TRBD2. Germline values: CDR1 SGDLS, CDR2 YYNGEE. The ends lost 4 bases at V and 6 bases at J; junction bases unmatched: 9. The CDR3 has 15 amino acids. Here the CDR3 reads CASSSSSGSWQTQYF. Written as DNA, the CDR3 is TGTGCCAGCAGCTCATCTAGCGGGAGCTGGCAGACCCAGTACTTC.

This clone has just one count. The CDR3 bases are TGTGCCAGCAGCGGGGCGGGAGCTCGCACAGATACGCAGTATTTT. This sequence encodes CASSGAGARTDTQYF. V and J are TRBV7-3 and TRBJ2-3; TRBD2 agrees at 7 bases. The J segment lost 1 base and the V segment lost 5 bases, leaving 6 bases of the junction unmatched. The CDR3 spans 15 residues. Germline loops: CDR1 SGHTA, CDR2 FQGTGA.

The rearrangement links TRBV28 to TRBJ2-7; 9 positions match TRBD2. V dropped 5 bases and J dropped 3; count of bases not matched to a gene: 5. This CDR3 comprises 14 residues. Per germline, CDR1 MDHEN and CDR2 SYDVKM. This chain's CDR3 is CASSTLAGSYEQYF. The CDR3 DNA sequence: TGTGCCAGCAGTACACTAGCGGGCAGCTACGAGCAGTACTTC.

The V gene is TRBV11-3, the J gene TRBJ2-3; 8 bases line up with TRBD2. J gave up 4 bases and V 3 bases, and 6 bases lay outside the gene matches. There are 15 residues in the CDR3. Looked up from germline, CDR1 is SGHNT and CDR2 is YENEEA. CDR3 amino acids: CASSLSGSGADTQYF. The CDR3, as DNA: TGTGCCAGCAGCTTGAGCGGGAGTGGAGCAGATACGCAGTATTTT.

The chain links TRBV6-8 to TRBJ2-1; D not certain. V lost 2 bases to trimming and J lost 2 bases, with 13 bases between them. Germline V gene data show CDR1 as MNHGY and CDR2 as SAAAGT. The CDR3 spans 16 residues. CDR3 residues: CASSYLEWEPYNEQFF. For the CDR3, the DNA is TGTGCCAGCAGTTACCTTGAGTGGGAACCCTACAATGAGCAGTTCTTC.

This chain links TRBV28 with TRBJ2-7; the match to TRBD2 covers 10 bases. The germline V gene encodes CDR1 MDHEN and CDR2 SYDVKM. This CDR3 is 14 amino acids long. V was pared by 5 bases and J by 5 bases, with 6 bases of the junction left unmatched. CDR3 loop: CASSQAGGYNEQYF. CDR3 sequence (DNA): TGTGCCAGCAGTCAAGCGGGAGGGTACAACGAGCAGTACTTC.